One sample yielded the 12 T cell receptor beta chains listed below, sequenced in a study of metastatic and nonmetastatic thyroid tumors. All patients were treatment-naive before thyroid surgery. TCRdb re-called the PCR reads with MiXCR. The sample has about 11,000 clones, 26% seen once. The sequenced sample was tumor tissue. The receptors were sampled from a female donor with papillary thyroid cancer or a benign thyroid nodule (not recorded which). Some clones in this sample may be carry-over from other donors' samples.

The V and J genes are TRBV7-2 and TRBJ2-3; maybe TRBD2 (6 bases). Germline CDR1 reads SGHTA; CDR2 reads FQGNSA. The CDR3 runs 15 residues. Deletions cut 2 bases from V and 0 bases from J, with 9 bases between. The CDR3 DNA is TGTGCCAGCAGCTTAACGGGACTTAGCACAGATACGCAGTATTTT. It yields the protein CASSLTGLSTDTQYF.

This clone was counted at least ten times. This sample also contains other DNA sequences that code for the same CDR3. The chain employs TRBV5-6 and TRBJ1-2; 7 bases align to TRBD1. CDR1 is SGHDT and CDR2 is YYEEEE in the germline V gene. The CDR3 is made up of 13 amino acids. With V trimmed by 3 bases and J by 4 bases, 3 bases remained unmatched. This CDR3 reads CASSSGGSYGYTF. The CDR3 bases are TGTGCCAGCAGCTCAGGGGGTAGCTATGGCTACACCTTC.

This clone was seen more than once but under ten times. CDR3 sequence: CATRDRGDYGYTF. The CDR3 DNA is TGTGCCACCCGGGACAGGGGTGACTATGGCTACACCTTC. The chain uses TRBV2 and TRBJ1-2; 10 positions agree with TRBD1. Germline assignment: CDR1 SNHLY and CDR2 FYNNEI. This CDR3 region has 13 residues. J lost 3 bases, V lost 10 bases, and 5 bases had no gene match.

The chain combines TRBV27 with TRBJ2-3; the D gene is possibly TRBD2 (6 bases). The V and J ends lost 0 bases and 0 bases respectively, with 10 bases between them. The CDR3 totals 16 residues. Germline CDR1 is MNHEY and CDR2 is SMNVEV (reference sequence). CDR3 sequence: CASSLSLAVSTDTQYF. Here the CDR3 DNA reads TGTGCCAGCAGTTTATCACTAGCAGTAAGCACAGATACGCAGTATTTT.

The chain recombines TRBV3-1 with TRBJ1-1, with TRBD1 matching 9 bases. V lost 4 bases, J lost 6 bases, and 9 bases stayed unmatched. In germline, CDR1 is LGHDT, CDR2 YNNKEL (reference sequence). The CDR3 is 15 amino acids. CDR3 coding DNA: TGTGCCAGCAGCCCCGGGACAGGGCTTGTCGCTGAAGCTTTCTTT. Protein product: CASSPGTGLVAEAFF.

The rearrangement links TRBV12-3 or TRBV12-4 to TRBJ1-5; 7 nucleotides match TRBD1. The CDR3 length is 13 residues. Trimming at V came to 7 bases and at J to 5 bases, leaving 5 bases not matched to a gene. The CDR3 coding sequence is TGTGCCAGCACCGAGACAGGGTATCAGCCCCAGCATTTT. Translating it yields CASTETGYQPQHF.

By sample fraction, this clone is large. The genes are TRBV19 and TRBJ2-2; TRBD1 matches at 7 bases. The CDR3 runs to 15 residues. V lost 5 bases, J lost 5 bases, and 8 bases stayed unmatched. The germline CDR1 and CDR2 sequences are LNHDA and SQIVND (reference sequence). The CDR3 protein is CASSSGQTVTGELFF. The CDR3 DNA follows: TGTGCCAGTAGTTCGGGACAGACAGTTACCGGGGAGCTGTTTTTT.

DNA for the CDR3: TGTGCCAGCACGAGACAGGGAATGAGGAATCAGCCCCAGCATTTT. Its protein product is CASTRQGMRNQPQHF. The gene calls are TRBV6-1 and TRBJ1-5; 7 bases fit TRBD1. There are 15 residues in the CDR3. With 7 bases clipped from V and 4 bases from J, the junction kept 10 bases outside the gene matches. Germline V gene data show CDR1 as MNHNS and CDR2 as SASEGT.

This clone was found a few times. The rearrangement links TRBV28 to TRBJ1-1; D remains ambiguous. CDR1 and CDR2 from the germline V gene are MDHEN and SYDVKM. This CDR3 is 12 amino acids long. V lost 5 bases, J lost 11 bases, and 15 bases lay in between. The CDR3 coding sequence is TGTGCCAGCAGTCTACCCACCCGTCTGGCTTTCTTT. The encoded protein is CASSLPTRLAFF.

By share, this clone ranks as medium-sized (0.01 to 0.1%). The rearrangement joins TRBV2 to TRBJ2-7; 7 nucleotides match TRBD1. The CDR3 totals 13 residues. The germline V gene encodes CDR1 SNHLY and CDR2 FYNNEI. The J segment lost 3 bases and the V segment lost 7 bases, leaving 6 bases of the junction unmatched. CDR3 DNA: TGTGCCAGCACGGGACAGATCTACTACGAGCAGTACTTC. Amino acid sequence: CASTGQIYYEQYF.

By share of the sample, this clone is medium-sized. The gene calls are TRBV20-1 and TRBJ2-7, with 11 bases lining up with TRBD1. V shed 2 bases and J 5 bases; nucleotides not matched to a gene: 5. The V gene's germline CDR1 is DFQATT and CDR2 SNEGSKA (reference sequence). The CDR3 contains 14 residues. In DNA form, the CDR3 reads TGCAGTGCTAGAAGGGACAGGGGGTATCACGAGCAGTACTTC. Amino acid sequence: CSARRDRGYHEQYF.

The chain combines TRBV30 with TRBJ2-3; 7 bases fit TRBD2. J lost 4 bases, V lost 1 base, and 2 bases had no gene match. There are 13 residues in the CDR3. The germline gives CDR1 GTSNPN, CDR2 SVGIG (reference sequence). In DNA form, the CDR3 reads TGTGCCTGGAGTGGGGCGGGGGCAGATACGCAGTATTTT. Translation gives CAWSGAGADTQYF.